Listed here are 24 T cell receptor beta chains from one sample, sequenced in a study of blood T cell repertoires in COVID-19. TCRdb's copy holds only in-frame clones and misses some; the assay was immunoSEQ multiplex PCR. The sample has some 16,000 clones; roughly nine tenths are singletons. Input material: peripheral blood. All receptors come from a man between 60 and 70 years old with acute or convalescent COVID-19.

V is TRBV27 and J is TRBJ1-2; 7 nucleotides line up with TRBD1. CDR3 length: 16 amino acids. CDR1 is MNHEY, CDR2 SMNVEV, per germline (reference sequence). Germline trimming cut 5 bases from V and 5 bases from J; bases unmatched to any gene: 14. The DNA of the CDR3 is TGTGCCAGCAGTCAATGGGTCGGGACAGACACGTATGGCTACACCTTC. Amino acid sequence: CASSQWVGTDTYGYTF.

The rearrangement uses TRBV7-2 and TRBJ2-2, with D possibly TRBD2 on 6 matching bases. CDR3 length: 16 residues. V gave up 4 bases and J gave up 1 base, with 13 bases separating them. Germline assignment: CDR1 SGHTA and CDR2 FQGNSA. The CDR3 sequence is CASSWRGGMNTGELFF. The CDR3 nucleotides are TGTGCCAGCAGCTGGCGTGGCGGGATGAACACCGGGGAGCTGTTTTTT.

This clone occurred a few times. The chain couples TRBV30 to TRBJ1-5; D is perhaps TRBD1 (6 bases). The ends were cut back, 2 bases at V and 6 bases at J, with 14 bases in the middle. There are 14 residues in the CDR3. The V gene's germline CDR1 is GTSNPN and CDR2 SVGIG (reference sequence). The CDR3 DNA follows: TGTGCCTGGAGTCAACAGGGAGGGAGTCAGCCCCAGCATTTT. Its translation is CAWSQQGGSQPQHF.

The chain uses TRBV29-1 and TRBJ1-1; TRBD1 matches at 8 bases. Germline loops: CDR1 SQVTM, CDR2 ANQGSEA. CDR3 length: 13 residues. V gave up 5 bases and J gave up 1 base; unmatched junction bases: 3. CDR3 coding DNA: TGCAGCGTTAGGGGACAGGAGAACACTGAAGCTTTCTTT. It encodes CSVRGQENTEAFF.

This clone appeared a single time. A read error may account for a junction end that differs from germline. The CDR3 region has the DNA TGTGCCAGCAGTCCAAGGGACTCCTCGAGAAGGCTCTTC. Protein sequence: CASSPRDSSRRLF. The V gene is TRBV2, the J gene TRBJ2-1, with D possibly TRBD2 on 6 matching bases. This CDR3 is built from 13 residues. Per germline, CDR1 SNHLY and CDR2 FYNNEI.

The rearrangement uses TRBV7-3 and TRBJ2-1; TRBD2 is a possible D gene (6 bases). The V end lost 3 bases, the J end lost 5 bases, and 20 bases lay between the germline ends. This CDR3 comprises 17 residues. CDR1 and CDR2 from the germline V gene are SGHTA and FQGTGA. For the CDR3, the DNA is TGTGCCAGCAGCTTGGAGGGCGGACAAAAGGGGCACAATGAGCAGTTCTTC. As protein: CASSLEGGQKGHNEQFF.

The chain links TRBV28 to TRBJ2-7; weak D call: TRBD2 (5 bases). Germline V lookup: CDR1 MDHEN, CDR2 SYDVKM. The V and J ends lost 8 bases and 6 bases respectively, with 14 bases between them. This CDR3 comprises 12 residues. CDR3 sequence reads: CASFSGGREQYF. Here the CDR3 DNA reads TGTGCCAGCTTTTCCGGCGGGCGCGAGCAGTACTTC.

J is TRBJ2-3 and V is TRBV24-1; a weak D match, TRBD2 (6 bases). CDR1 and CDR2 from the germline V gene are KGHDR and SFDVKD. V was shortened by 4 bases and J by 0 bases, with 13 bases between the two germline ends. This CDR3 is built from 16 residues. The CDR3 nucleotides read TGTGCCACCAGTGACCGGAAGCGGGTTAGCACAGATACGCAGTATTTT. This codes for CATSDRKRVSTDTQYF.

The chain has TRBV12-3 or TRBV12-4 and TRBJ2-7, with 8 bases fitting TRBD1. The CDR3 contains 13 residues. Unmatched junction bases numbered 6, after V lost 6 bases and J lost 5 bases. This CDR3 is CASSPLQGDEQYF. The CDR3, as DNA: TGTGCCAGCAGCCCCTTACAGGGGGACGAGCAGTACTTC.

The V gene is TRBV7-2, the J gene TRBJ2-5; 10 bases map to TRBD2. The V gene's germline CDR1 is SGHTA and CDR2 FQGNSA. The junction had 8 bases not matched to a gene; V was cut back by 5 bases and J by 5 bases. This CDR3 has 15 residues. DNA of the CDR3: TGTGCCAGCAGCCAAGCGGGGGGGCCTTGGGAGACCCAGTACTTC. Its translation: CASSQAGGPWETQYF.

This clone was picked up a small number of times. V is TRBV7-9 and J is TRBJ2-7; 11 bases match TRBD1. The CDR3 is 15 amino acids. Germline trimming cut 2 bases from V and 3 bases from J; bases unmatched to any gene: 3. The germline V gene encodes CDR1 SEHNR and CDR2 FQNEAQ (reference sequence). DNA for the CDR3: TGTGCCAGCAGCTTACAAGGGACAGGGGGCTACGAGCAGTACTTC. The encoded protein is CASSLQGTGGYEQYF.

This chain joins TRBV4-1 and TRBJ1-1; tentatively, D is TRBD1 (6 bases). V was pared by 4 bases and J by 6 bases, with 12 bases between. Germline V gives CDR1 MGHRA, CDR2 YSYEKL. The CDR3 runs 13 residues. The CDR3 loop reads CASSRTGLSEAFF. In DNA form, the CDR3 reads TGCGCCAGCAGCCGAACAGGGCTCTCTGAAGCTTTCTTT.

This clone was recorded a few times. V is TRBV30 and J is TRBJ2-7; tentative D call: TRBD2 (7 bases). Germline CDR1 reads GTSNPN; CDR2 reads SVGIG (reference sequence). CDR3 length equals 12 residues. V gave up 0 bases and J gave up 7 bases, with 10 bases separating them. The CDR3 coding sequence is TGTGCCTGGAGTGTCGGGGGGCGGGAGCAGTACTTC. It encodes CAWSVGGREQYF.

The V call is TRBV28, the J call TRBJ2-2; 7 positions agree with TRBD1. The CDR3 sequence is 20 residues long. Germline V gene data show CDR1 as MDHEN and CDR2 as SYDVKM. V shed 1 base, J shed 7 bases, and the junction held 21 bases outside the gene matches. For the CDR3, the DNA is TGTGCCAGCAGTTTATCCCACCCACCGATCACAGACAGGGTTAACGGGGAGCTGTTTTTT. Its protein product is CASSLSHPPITDRVNGELFF.

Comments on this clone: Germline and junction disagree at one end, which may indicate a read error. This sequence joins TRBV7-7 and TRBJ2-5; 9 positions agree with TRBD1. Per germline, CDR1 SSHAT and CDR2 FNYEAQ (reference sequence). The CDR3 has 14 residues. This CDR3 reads CASSLGTGRETQYF. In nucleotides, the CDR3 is TGTGCTAGCAGCTTAGGGACAGGGCGAGAGACCCAGTACTTC. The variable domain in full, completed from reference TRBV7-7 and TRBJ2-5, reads GAGVSQSPRYKVTKRGQDVTLRCDPISSHATLYWYQQALGQGPEFLTYFNYEAQPDKSGLPSDRFSAERPEGSISTLTIQRTEQRDSAMYRCASSLGTGRETQYFGPGTRLLVL.

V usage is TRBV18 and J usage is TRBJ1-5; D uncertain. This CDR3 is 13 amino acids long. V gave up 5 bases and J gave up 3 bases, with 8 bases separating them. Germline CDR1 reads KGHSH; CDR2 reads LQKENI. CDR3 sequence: CASSDEANQPQHF. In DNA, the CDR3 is TGTGCCAGCTCAGACGAGGCCAATCAGCCCCAGCATTTT.

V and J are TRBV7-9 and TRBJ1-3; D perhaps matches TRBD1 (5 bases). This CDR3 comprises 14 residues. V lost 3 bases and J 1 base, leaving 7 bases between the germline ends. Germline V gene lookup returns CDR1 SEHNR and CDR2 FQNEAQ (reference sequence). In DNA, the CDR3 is TGTGCCAGCAGCTTCGGGGGGTCTGGAAACACCATATATTTT. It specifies CASSFGGSGNTIYF.

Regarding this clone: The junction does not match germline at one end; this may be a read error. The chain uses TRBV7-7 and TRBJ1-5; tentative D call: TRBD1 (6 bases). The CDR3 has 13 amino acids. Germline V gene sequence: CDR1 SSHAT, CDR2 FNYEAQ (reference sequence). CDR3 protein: CASSPSRGQPQHF. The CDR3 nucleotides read TGTGCTAGCAGCCCATCCAGGGGACAGCCCCAGCATTTT. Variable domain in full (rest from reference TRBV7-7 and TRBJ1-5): GAGVSQSPRYKVTKRGQDVTLRCDPISSHATLYWYQQALGQGPEFLTYFNYEAQPDKSGLPSDRFSAERPEGSISTLTIQRTEQRDSAMYRCASSPSRGQPQHFGDGTRLSIL.

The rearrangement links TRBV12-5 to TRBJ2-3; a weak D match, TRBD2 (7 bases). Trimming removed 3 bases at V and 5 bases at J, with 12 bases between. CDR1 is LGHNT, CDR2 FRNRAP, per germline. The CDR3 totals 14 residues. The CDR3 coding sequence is TGTGCTAGTGGTTTAGGGGGGGAAGTAGATACGCAGTATTTT. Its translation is CASGLGGEVDTQYF. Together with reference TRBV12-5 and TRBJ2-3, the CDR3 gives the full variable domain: DARVTQTPRHKVTEMGQEVTMRCQPILGHNTVFWYRQTMMQGLELLAYFRNRAPLDDSGMPKDRFSAEMPDATLATLKIQPSEPRDSAVYFCASGLGGEVDTQYFGPGTRLTVL.

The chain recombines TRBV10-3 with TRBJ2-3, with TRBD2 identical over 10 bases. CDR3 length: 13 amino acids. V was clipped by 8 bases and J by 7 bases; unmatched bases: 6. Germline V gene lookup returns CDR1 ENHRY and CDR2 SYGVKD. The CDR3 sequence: CAIQREGLNTQYF. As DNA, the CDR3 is TGTGCCATCCAGCGGGAGGGCCTCAATACGCAGTATTTT.

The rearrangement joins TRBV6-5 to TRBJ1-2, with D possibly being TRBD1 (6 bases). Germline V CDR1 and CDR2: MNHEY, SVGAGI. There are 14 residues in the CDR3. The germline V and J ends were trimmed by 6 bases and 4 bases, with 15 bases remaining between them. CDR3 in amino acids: CASRPGRGIYGYTF. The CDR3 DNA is TGTGCCAGCAGACCCGGGAGGGGGATCTATGGCTACACCTTC.

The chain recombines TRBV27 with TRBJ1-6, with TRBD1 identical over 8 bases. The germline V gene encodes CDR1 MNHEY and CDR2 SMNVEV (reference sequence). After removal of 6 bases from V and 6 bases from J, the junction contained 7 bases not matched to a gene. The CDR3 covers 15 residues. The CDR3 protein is CASSFRTGTNSPLHF. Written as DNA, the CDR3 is TGTGCCAGCAGCTTCCGGACAGGGACTAATTCACCCCTCCACTTT.

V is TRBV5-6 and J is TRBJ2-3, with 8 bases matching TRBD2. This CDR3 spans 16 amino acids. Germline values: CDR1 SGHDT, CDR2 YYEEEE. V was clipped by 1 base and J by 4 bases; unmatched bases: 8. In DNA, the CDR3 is TGTGCCAGCAGCTTGAGGGCGGGGGGCGAACCAGATACGCAGTATTTT. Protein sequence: CASSLRAGGEPDTQYF.

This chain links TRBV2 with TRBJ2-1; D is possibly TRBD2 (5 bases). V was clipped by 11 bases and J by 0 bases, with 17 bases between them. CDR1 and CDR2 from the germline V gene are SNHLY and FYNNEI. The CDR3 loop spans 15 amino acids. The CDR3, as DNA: TGTGCCGTCAATGACGGGGAGAGCTCCTACAATGAGCAGTTCTTC. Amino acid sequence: CAVNDGESSYNEQFF.